This T cell receptor beta chain was recorded in a study of T cell changes during pregnancy in multiple sclerosis. The CDR3 runs to 15 residues. With 1 base clipped from V and 7 bases from J, the junction kept 7 bases outside the gene matches. Germline V lookup: CDR1 MNHNS, CDR2 SASEGT. This clone came up once. Method: immunoSEQ multiplex PCR; TCRdb's copy keeps in-frame clones and lacks some. The sample carries tens of thousands of clones, approximately 92% recorded once. The source of this sequence is a female donor with multiple sclerosis, enrolled in a pregnancy study. Sequences were obtained from peripheral blood. V usage is TRBV6-1 and J usage is TRBJ2-1; the match to TRBD2 covers 7 bases. The CDR3: CASSEGGGSSNEQFF. Written as DNA, the CDR3 is TGTGCCAGCAGTGAAGGAGGCGGGAGCTCTAATGAGCAGTTCTTC.